This note documents a single TCR beta chain sequence. Its antigen is not identified. The source of the sample is a study of cytomegalovirus exposure and HLA in healthy donors. Points from the study as a whole: The study labeled 150 to 200 TCR beta chains cytomegalovirus-associated. Being productive about 90% or about 30% of the time was typical of most TCR beta V segments in an earlier analysis.

V shed 2 bases and J 1 base; nucleotides not matched to a gene: 6. Per germline, CDR1 MGHRA and CDR2 YSYEKL. The CDR3 consists of 17 residues. A multiplex PCR was run with 60 Vbeta primers and 13 Jbeta primers. Method: immunoSEQ multiplex PCR; TCRdb's copy keeps in-frame clones and lacks some. The table lists 200,000 or so clones, approximately 70% of them singletons, with about 3% in the top ten. The origin of this receptor is a man aged 35 to 55 in good health and CMV-seropositive. The chain joins TRBV4-1 to TRBJ2-2; 8 bases line up with TRBD1. The material sequenced was PBMCs. CDR3 region: CASSQTGTGGNTGELFF. The CDR3, as DNA: TGCGCCAGCAGCCAAACCGGGACAGGAGGGAACACCGGGGAGCTGTTTTTT.